This T cell receptor (beta chain) was retrieved from a study of blood T cell repertoires in COVID-19. Study summary: Nucleic acid was either cDNA or gDNA, and it came from T cells, B-cell-depleted T cells, or PBMCs.

Produced via immunoSEQ multiplex PCR; TCRdb's table is partial and in-frame only. The repertoire holds around 140,000 clones, with under 90% as singletons. This CDR3 is built from 13 residues. Germline V gene lookup returns CDR1 SGHTA and CDR2 FQGTGA. Trimming removed 5 bases from V and 8 bases from J, with 14 bases in between. The sequence derives from a human donor in a cohort sampled during active COVID-19. The chain has TRBV7-3 and TRBJ2-3, with a possible D match to TRBD1 (6 bases). The specimen was peripheral blood. The CDR3 DNA follows: TGTGCCAGCAGCCCAGACAGGTCTTTTACGCAGTATTTT. The encoded protein is CASSPDRSFTQYF.